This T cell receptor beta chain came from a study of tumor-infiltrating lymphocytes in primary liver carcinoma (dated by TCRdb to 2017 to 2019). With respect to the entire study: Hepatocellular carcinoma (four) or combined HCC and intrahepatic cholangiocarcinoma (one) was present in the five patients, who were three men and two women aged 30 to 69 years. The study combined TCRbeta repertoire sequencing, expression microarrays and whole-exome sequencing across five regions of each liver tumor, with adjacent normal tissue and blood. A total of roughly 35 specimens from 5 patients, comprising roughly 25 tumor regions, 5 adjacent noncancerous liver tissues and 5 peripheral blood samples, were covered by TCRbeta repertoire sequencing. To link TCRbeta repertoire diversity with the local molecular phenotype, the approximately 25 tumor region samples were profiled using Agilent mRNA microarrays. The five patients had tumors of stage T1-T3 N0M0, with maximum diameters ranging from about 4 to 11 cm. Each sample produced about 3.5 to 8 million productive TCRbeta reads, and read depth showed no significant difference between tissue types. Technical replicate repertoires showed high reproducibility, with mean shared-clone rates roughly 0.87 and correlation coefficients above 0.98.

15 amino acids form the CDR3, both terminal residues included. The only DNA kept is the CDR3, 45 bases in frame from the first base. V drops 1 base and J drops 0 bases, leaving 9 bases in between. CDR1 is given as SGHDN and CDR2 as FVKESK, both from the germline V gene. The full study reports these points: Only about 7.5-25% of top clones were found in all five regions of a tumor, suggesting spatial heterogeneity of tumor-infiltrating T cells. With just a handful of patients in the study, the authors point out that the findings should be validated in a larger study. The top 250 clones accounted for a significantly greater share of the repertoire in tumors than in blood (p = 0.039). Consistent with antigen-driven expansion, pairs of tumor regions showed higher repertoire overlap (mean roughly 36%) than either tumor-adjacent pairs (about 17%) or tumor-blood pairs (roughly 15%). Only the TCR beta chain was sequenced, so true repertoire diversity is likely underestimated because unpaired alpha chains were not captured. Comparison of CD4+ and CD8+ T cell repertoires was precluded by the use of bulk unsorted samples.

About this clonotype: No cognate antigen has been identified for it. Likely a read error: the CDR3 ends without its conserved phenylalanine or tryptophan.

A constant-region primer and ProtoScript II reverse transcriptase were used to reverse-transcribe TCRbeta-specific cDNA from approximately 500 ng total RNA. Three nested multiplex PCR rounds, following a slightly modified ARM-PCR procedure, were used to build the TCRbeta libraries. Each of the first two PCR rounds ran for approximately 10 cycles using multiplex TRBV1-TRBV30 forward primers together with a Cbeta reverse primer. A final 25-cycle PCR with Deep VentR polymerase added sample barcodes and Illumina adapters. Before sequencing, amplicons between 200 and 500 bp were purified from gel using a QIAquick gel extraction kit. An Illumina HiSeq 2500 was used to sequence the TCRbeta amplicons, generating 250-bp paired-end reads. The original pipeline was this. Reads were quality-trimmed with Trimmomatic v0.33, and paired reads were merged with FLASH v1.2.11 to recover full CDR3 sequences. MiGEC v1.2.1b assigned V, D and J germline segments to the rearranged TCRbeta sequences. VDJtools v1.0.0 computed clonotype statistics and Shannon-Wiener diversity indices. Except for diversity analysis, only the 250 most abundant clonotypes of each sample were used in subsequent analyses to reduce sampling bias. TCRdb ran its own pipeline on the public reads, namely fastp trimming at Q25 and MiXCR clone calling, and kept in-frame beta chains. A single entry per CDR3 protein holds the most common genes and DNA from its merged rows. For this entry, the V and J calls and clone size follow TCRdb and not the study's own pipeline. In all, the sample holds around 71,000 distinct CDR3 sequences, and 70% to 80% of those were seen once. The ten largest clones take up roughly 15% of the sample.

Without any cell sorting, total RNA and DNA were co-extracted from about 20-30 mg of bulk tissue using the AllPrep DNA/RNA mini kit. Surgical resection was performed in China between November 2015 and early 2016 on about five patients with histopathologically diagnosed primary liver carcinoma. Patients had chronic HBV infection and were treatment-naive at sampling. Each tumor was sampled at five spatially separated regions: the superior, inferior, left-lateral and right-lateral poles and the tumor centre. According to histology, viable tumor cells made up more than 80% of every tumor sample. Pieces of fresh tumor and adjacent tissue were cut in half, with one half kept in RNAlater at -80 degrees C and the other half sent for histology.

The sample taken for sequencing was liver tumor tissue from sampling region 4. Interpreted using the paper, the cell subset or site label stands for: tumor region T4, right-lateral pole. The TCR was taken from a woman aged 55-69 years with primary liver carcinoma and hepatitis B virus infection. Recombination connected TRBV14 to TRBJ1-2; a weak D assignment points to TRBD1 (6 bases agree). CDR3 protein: CASSQATGANYGYTS. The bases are TGTGCCAGCAGCCAAGCGACAGGAGCTAACTATGGCTACACCTCC.